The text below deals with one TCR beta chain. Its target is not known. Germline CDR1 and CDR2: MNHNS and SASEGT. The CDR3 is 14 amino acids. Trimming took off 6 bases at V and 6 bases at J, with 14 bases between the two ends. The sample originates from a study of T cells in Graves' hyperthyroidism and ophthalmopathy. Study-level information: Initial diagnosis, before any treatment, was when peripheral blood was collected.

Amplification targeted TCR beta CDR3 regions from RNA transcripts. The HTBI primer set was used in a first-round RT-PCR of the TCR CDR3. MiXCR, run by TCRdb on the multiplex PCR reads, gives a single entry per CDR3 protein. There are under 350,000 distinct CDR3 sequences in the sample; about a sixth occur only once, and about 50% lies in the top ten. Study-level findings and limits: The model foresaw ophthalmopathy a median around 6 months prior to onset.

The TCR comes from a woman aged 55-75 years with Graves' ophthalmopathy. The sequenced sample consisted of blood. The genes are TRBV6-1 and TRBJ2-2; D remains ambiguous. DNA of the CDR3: TGTGCCAGCAGCCTACATGTGGGTTCCGGGGAGCTGTTTTTT. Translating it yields CASSLHVGSGELFF.